This record covers a single T cell receptor (beta chain). Its antigen remains unidentified. J was trimmed by 1 base and V by 5 bases; bases with no gene match: 5. The CDR3 runs 15 residues. Germline V gene sequence: CDR1 SGHVS, CDR2 FQNEAQ. The table came from immunoSEQ multiplex PCR; TCRdb's copy has only in-frame clones and leaves some out. The sample lists over 50,000 clones; more than 70% were seen once. Combined were second doses at about 4 or about 12 weeks. The data derive from a study of T cell responses to AZD1222 COVID-19 vaccine. Whole-study findings and limits: Among those given AZD1222, only six were seropositive at baseline. Repertoires in all cases were sampled only once the peak T cell response had passed.

The source is an adult who received the AZD1222 COVID-19 vaccine. The specimen was peripheral blood, collected 28 days after the second AZD1222 dose. The rearrangement uses TRBV7-8 and TRBJ1-5; 7 bases map to TRBD1. CDR3 in amino acids: CASSPGTVSNQPQHF. For the CDR3, the DNA is TGTGCCAGCAGCCCGGGGACAGTAAGCAATCAGCCCCAGCATTTT.